The 3 T cell receptor beta chains presented below share a single source sample, sequenced in a study of human T cells and chemical hapten exposure. TCRdb independently ran MiXCR on the RACE reads; one entry per CDR3 protein. The table lists some 45,000 distinct CDR3 sequences, 12% of them singletons. The time point: pre-sensitization, week 0. Stated treatment: therapeutic diphenylcyclopropenone sensitization with weekly scalp DPC. The material sequenced was whole blood, taken in connection with sensitization to the hapten diphenylcyclopropenone (DPC). These TCRs come from a woman under 40 with alopecia areata. Some clones in this sample may be carry-over from other donors' samples.

This clonotype showed up many times. CDR3 in DNA: TGTGCCAGCACTCTCACAGAGAACAATCAGCCCCAGCATTTT. Amino acid sequence: CASTLTENNQPQHF. V gene TRBV28 combines with J gene TRBJ1-5; no clear D. The germline V gene has CDR1 MDHEN and CDR2 SYDVKM. The CDR3 extends over 14 amino acids. With 7 bases removed from V and 3 bases from J, the gap between germline ends came to 13 bases.

Ten or more counts support this clonotype. This chain connects TRBV29-1 to TRBJ1-6; TRBD1 agrees at 7 bases. CDR3 length equals 14 residues. Germline V CDR1 and CDR2: SQVTM, ANQGSEA. J was trimmed by 7 bases and V by 7 bases; bases with no gene match: 10. DNA for the CDR3: TGCAGCGCCGGACAGGTGGGCCGGAATTCACCCCTCCACTTT. This codes for CSAGQVGRNSPLHF.

This clonotype turned up a few times. The chain links TRBV29-1 to TRBJ1-6; 10 nucleotides agree with TRBD1. Trimming took 5 bases from V and 6 from J; bases not matched to a gene: 4. The CDR3 is 14 amino acids. Germline loops: CDR1 SQVTM, CDR2 ANQGSEA. The CDR3 DNA follows: TGCAGCGTTACGACAGGGGGCGGTAATTCACCCCTCCACTTT. Encoded protein: CSVTTGGGNSPLHF.